These T cell receptor beta chains were read from a single sample in a study of human T cells and chemical hapten exposure. Via MiXCR, TCRdb re-called the RACE reads, giving one row per CDR3 protein. The sample has tens of thousands of distinct CDR3 sequences, around 7% seen once; the top ten hold approximately 1.2%. The sample was whole blood, taken in connection with sensitization to the hapten diphenylcyclopropenone (DPC). The receptors were gathered from a woman aged 30 to 39 with alopecia areata. Some clones in this sample may be carry-over from other donors' samples. The CDR3 runs from the conserved cysteine through the conserved F or W. The D gene is left open where the match is weak. Clone size is shown for a subset of rows, as once, few, many or a class of expanded clone.

abundance: many; d_gene: TRBD2; j_gene: TRBJ2-5; v_gene: TRBV5-1; CDR3aa: CASSLRAGGPKVKTQYF; CDR3nt: TGCGCCAGCAGCCTCCGAGCGGGGGGACCAAAAGTGAAGACCCAGTACTTC
abundance: -; d_gene: -; j_gene: TRBJ2-2; v_gene: TRBV29-1; CDR3aa: CSGRLPNTGELFF; CDR3nt: TGCAGCGGGAGACTGCCGAACACCGGGGAGCTGTTTTTT
abundance: many; d_gene: -; j_gene: TRBJ2-3; v_gene: TRBV28; CDR3aa: CASSSGGDTQYF; CDR3nt: TGTGCCAGCAGTTCCGGGGGAGATACGCAGTATTTT
abundance: few; d_gene: TRBD1; j_gene: TRBJ2-7; v_gene: TRBV7-9; CDR3aa: CASSLPGQGVTAQYF; CDR3nt: TGTGCCAGCAGCTTACCCGGACAGGGGGTGACGGCTCAGTACTTC
abundance: once; d_gene: -; j_gene: TRBJ1-1; v_gene: TRBV12-3/TRBV12-4; CDR3aa: CASIPGLQNTEAFF; CDR3nt: TGTGCCAGCATTCCCGGACTTCAGAACACTGAAGCTTTCTTT
abundance: few; d_gene: -; j_gene: TRBJ1-1; v_gene: TRBV3-1; CDR3aa: CASSQEGSQAFF; CDR3nt: TGTGCCAGCAGCCAAGAAGGGAGTCAGGCTTTCTTT
abundance: many; d_gene: -; j_gene: TRBJ2-2; v_gene: TRBV5-4; CDR3aa: CASSSVGSELFF; CDR3nt: TGTGCCAGCAGCTCAGTGGGTTCTGAGCTGTTTTTT
abundance: few; d_gene: -; j_gene: TRBJ2-4; v_gene: TRBV20-1; CDR3aa: CSATWWGWGKNIQYF; CDR3nt: TGCAGTGCCACTTGGTGGGGTTGGGGCAAAAACATTCAGTACTTC
abundance: many; d_gene: -; j_gene: TRBJ1-4; v_gene: TRBV20-1; CDR3aa: CSARDGNEKLFF; CDR3nt: TGCAGTGCTAGAGATGGTAATGAAAAACTGTTTTTT
abundance: many; d_gene: TRBD2; j_gene: TRBJ2-1; v_gene: TRBV29-1; CDR3aa: CSVESVASGGFSRYNEQFF; CDR3nt: TGCAGCGTTGAATCGGTGGCTAGCGGGGGGTTTTCTCGCTACAATGAGCAGTTCTTC
abundance: few; d_gene: TRBD1; j_gene: TRBJ2-7; v_gene: TRBV5-1; CDR3aa: CASSFDRASYEQYF; CDR3nt: TGCGCCAGCAGCTTTGACAGGGCAAGCTACGAGCAGTACTTC
abundance: few; d_gene: -; j_gene: TRBJ1-2; v_gene: TRBV10-2; CDR3aa: CASSESGTLGMLSGYTF; CDR3nt: TGCGCCAGCAGTGAATCGGGAACTCTTGGGATGCTATCCGGCTACACCTTC
abundance: many; d_gene: -; j_gene: TRBJ2-6; v_gene: TRBV12-3/TRBV12-4; CDR3aa: CASSHTGVAGANVLTF; CDR3nt: TGTGCCAGCAGCCACACAGGTGTGGCTGGGGCCAACGTCCTGACTTTC
abundance: few; d_gene: -; j_gene: TRBJ1-2; v_gene: TRBV5-4; CDR3aa: CASSLQRAYGYTF; CDR3nt: TGTGCCAGCAGCTTGCAAAGAGCCTATGGCTACACCTTC
abundance: many; d_gene: -; j_gene: TRBJ1-2; v_gene: TRBV29-1; CDR3aa: CSVGEAGWRGINYGYTF; CDR3nt: TGCAGCGTTGGGGAGGCTGGTTGGCGGGGGATTAACTATGGCTACACCTTC
abundance: many; d_gene: -; j_gene: TRBJ1-5; v_gene: TRBV11-2; CDR3aa: CASSLGGLGAQPQHF; CDR3nt: TGTGCCAGCAGCTTAGGAGGGCTAGGGGCTCAGCCCCAGCATTTT
abundance: -; d_gene: -; j_gene: TRBJ1-1; v_gene: TRBV13; CDR3aa: CASSLGGFSALEAFF; CDR3nt: TGTGCCAGCAGCTTAGGTGGGTTTTCGGCCCTCGAAGCTTTCTTT
abundance: few; d_gene: TRBD1; j_gene: TRBJ2-2; v_gene: TRBV10-3; CDR3aa: CASTGTGDTGELFF; CDR3nt: TGTGCCAGTACCGGGACAGGGGACACCGGGGAGCTGTTTTTT
abundance: many; d_gene: TRBD1; j_gene: TRBJ1-2; v_gene: TRBV5-1; CDR3aa: CASSLSATGTGHGYTF; CDR3nt: TGCGCCAGCAGCCTAAGCGCCACCGGGACAGGGCATGGCTACACCTTC
abundance: once; d_gene: TRBD2; j_gene: TRBJ2-3; v_gene: TRBV5-4; CDR3aa: CASSSQRGYTDTQYF; CDR3nt: TGTGCCAGCAGCTCTCAGCGGGGGTACACAGATACGCAGTATTTT
abundance: few; d_gene: -; j_gene: TRBJ2-3; v_gene: TRBV7-3; CDR3aa: CASSLPPGLPHADTQYF; CDR3nt: TGTGCCAGCAGCTTGCCCCCGGGACTCCCGCACGCAGATACGCAGTATTTT
abundance: many; d_gene: -; j_gene: TRBJ2-7; v_gene: TRBV6-5; CDR3aa: CASSRALGAYEQYF; CDR3nt: TGTGCCAGCAGTCGGGCCCTGGGAGCCTACGAGCAGTACTTC
abundance: many; d_gene: -; j_gene: TRBJ1-1; v_gene: TRBV9; CDR3aa: CASSAYSSYAMNTEAFF; CDR3nt: TGTGCCAGCAGCGCCTACAGCAGTTACGCCATGAACACTGAAGCTTTCTTT
abundance: many; d_gene: TRBD1; j_gene: TRBJ1-1; v_gene: TRBV6-1; CDR3aa: CASSVTGAMNTEAFF; CDR3nt: TGTGCCAGCAGTGTTACAGGGGCAATGAACACTGAAGCTTTCTTT
abundance: few; d_gene: -; j_gene: TRBJ2-3; v_gene: TRBV12-3/TRBV12-4; CDR3aa: CASSPHHGDTDTQYF; CDR3nt: TGTGCCAGCAGTCCCCATCACGGGGACACAGATACGCAGTATTTT